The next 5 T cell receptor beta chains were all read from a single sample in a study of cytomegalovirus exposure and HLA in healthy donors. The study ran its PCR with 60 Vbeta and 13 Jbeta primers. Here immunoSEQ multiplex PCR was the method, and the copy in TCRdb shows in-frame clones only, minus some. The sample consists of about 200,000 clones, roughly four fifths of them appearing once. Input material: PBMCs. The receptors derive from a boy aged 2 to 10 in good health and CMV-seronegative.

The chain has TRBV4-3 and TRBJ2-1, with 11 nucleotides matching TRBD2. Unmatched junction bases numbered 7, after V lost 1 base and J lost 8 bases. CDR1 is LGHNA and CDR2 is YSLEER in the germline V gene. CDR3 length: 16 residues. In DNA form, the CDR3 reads TGCGCCAGCAGCCAAGTTCTAGCGGGGGGATTTCATGAGCAGTTCTTC. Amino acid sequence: CASSQVLAGGFHEQFF.

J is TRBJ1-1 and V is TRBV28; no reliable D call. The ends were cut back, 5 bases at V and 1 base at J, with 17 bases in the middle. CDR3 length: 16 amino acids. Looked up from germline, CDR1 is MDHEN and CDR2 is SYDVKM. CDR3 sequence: CASSGFISGPNTEAFF. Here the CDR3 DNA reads TGTGCCAGCAGTGGGTTTATAAGCGGCCCGAACACTGAAGCTTTCTTT.

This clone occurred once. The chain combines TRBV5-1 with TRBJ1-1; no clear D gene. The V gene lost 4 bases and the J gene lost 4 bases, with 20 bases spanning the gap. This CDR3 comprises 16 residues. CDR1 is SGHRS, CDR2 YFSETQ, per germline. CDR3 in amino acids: CASSHVGYGRGTEAFF. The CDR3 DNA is TGCGCCAGCAGCCACGTGGGGTATGGACGGGGCACTGAAGCTTTCTTT.

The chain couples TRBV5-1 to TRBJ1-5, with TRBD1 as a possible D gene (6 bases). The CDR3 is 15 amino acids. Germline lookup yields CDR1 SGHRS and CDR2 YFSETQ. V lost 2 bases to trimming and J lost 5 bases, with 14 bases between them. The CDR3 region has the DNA TGCGCCAGCAGCTTAGATGGGACACCAGATCAGCCCCAGCATTTT. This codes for CASSLDGTPDQPQHF. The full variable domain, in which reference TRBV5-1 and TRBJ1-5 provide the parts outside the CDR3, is KAGVTQTPRYLIKTRGQQVTLSCSPISGHRSVSWYQQTPGQGLQFLFEYFSETQRNKGNFPGRFSGRQFSNSRSEMNVSTLELGDSALYLCASSLDGTPDQPQHFGDGTRLSIL.

The CDR3 loop reads CASRAGQETQYF. The CDR3 coding sequence is TGCGCCAGTCGAGCGGGGCAAGAGACCCAGTACTTC. The V call is TRBV5-1, the J call TRBJ2-5, with 7 nucleotides matching TRBD2. Trimming took 8 bases from V and 2 from J; bases not matched to a gene: 3. The CDR3 consists of 12 residues. CDR1 SGHRS and CDR2 YFSETQ come from the germline V gene.